Reported below is one T cell receptor (beta chain). This sample stems from a study of T cell responses to AZD1222 COVID-19 vaccine. The germline V and J ends were trimmed by 2 bases and 0 bases, with 10 bases remaining between them. The CDR3 extends over 15 amino acids. Germline V gives CDR1 LNHDA, CDR2 SQIVND (reference sequence). Generated by immunoSEQ multiplex PCR, the TCRdb table keeps only in-frame clones and is missing some. The sample consists of 75,000 to 85,000 clones, about 83% of them appearing once. J is TRBJ1-2 and V is TRBV19; D remains unclear. This receptor was taken from an adult who received the AZD1222 COVID-19 vaccine. The specimen was peripheral blood, collected 28 days after the second AZD1222 dose. CDR3: CASSIMLGSNYGYTF. CDR3 nucleotide sequence: TGTGCCAGTAGTATAATGTTGGGCTCTAACTATGGCTACACCTTC.